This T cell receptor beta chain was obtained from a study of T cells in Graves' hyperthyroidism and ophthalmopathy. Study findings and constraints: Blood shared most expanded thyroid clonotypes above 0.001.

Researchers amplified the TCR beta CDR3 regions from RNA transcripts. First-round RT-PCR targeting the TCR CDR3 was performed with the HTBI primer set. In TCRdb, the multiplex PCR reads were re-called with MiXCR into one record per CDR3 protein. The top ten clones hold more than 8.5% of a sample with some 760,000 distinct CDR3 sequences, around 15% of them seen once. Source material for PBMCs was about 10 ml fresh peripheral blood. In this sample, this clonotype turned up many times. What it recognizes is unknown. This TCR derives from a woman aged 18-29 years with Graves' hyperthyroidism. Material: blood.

DNA of the CDR3: TGTGCCAGCAGCCGAGATATGGGTGCGGAAGCTTTCTTT. Translated, it gives CASSRDMGAEAFF. J is TRBJ1-1 and V is TRBV7-3; D unclear. With 5 bases removed from V and 8 bases from J, the gap between germline ends came to 15 bases. The CDR3 covers 13 residues. CDR1 is SGHTA and CDR2 is FQGTGA in the germline V gene.